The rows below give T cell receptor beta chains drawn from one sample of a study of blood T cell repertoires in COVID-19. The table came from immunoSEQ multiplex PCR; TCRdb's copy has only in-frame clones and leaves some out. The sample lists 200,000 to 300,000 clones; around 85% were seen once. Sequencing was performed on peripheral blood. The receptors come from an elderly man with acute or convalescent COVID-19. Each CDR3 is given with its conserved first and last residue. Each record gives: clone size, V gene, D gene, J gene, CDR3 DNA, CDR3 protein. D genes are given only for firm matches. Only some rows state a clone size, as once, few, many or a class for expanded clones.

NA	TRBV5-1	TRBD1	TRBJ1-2	TGCGCCAGCAGCTTGACCGGGACAGGGGGCGAAGAGGGCTACACCTTC	CASSLTGTGGEEGYTF
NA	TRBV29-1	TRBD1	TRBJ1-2	TGCAGTGTGAGACCCATCCGCCGGGACAGGGGGCCTGGCTACACCTTC	CSVRPIRRDRGPGYTF
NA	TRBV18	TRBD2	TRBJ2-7	TGTGCCAGCTCACCGGGACTAGCGGACTACGAGCAGTACTTC	CASSPGLADYEQYF
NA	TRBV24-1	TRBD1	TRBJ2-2	TGTGCCACCAGCGAGGGGAGACAGGGGATCACCGGGGAGCTGTTTTTT	CATSEGRQGITGELFF
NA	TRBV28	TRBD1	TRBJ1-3	TGTGCCAGCAGGGGAACAGGGGGTAGTGGAAACACCATATATTTT	CASRGTGGSGNTIYF
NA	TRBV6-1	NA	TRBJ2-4	TGTGCCAGCAGTGAAGAACCTCCCTATAAAAACATTCAGTACTTC	CASSEEPPYKNIQYF
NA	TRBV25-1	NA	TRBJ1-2	TGTGCCAGCAGTGAATCCACCATTACAGGCTATGGCTACACCTTC	CASSESTITGYGYTF
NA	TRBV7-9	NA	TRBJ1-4	TGTGCCAGCAGCCTTATGGGGACAATGGGTGAAAAACTGTTTTTT	CASSLMGTMGEKLFF
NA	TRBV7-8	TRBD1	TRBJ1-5	TGTGCCAGCAGCCCCTGGGGACAGAGCAATCAGCCCCAGCATTTT	CASSPWGQSNQPQHF
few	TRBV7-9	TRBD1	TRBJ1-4	TGTGCCAGCAGCCCTCGGGACAGGATATATGAAAAACTGTTTTTT	CASSPRDRIYEKLFF
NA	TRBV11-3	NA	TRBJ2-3	TGTGCCAGCAGCAACACGGGGACGCAGTATTTT	CASSNTGTQYF
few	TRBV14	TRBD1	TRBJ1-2	TGTGCCAGCAGCCAACTTCGGACAGGGTCGTATGGCTACACCTTC	CASSQLRTGSYGYTF
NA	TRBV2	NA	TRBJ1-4	TGTGCCAGCAGGAACACCTGGGGGCGTGAAAAACTGTTTTTT	CASRNTWGREKLFF
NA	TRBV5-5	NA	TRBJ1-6	TGTGCCAGCACTCTACAGGGCGCCTATAATTCACCCCTCCACTTT	CASTLQGAYNSPLHF
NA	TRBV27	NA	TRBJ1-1	TGTGCCAGCAGTCAGGGCCCCAAAGGCACTGAAGCTTTCTTT	CASSQGPKGTEAFF